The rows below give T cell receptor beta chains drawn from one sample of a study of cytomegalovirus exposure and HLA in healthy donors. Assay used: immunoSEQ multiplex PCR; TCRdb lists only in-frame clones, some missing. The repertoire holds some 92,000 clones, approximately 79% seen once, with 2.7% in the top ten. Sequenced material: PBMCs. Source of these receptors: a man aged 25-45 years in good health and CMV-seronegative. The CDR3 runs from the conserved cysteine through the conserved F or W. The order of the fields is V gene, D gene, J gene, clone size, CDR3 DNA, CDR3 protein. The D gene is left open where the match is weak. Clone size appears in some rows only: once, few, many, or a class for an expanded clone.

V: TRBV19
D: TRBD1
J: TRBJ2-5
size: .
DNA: TGTGCCAGTAGTACGGGGACAGGGGGCGCGATCGAGACCCAGTACTTC
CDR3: CASSTGTGGAIETQYF

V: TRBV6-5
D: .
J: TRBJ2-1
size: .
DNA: TGTGCCAGCAGCCAAGACGGGAGTTCCTACAATGAGCAGTTCTTC
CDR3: CASSQDGSSYNEQFF

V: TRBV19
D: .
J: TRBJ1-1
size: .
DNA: TGTGCCAGTAGTATAGGTGCGAACGGGGGCACTGAAGCTTTCTTT
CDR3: CASSIGANGGTEAFF

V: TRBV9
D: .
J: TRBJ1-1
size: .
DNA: TGTGCCAGTGGGGGCCGCACTGAAGCTTTCTTT
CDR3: CASGGRTEAFF

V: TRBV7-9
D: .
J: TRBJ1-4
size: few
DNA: TGTGCCAGCAGCTTAGCCCTGGACAGTAATGAAAAACTGTTTTTT
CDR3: CASSLALDSNEKLFF

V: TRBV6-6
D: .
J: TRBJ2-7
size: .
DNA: TGTGCCAGCTCCACAGGGAGTTCTGGGGAGCAGTACTTC
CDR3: CASSTGSSGEQYF

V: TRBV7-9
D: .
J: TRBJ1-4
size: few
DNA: TGTGCCAGCAGCTTAAGACAGGCGGTTAATGAAAAACTGTTTTTT
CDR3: CASSLRQAVNEKLFF

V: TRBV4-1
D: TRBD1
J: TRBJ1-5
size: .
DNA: TGCGCCAGCAGCCAAGGGAAGGGGGCACGGAATCAGCCCCAGCATTTT
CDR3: CASSQGKGARNQPQHF

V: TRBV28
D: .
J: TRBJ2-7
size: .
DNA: TGTGCCAGCAGTCTCCGCGGGATTGGCGAGCAGTACTTC
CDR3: CASSLRGIGEQYF

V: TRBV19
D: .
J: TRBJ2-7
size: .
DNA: TGTGCCAGCGAATCCGGGAATGCAGGCTCCTACGAGCAGTACTTC
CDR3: CASESGNAGSYEQYF

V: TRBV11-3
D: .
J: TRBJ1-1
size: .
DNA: TGTGCCAGCATTTCAACGAGACAGAGCGTCGCCAACACTGAAGCTTTCTTT
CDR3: CASISTRQSVANTEAFF

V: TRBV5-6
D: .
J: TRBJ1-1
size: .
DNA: TGTGCCAGCAGCTATGACAGAATGAACACTGAAGCTTTCTTT
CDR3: CASSYDRMNTEAFF

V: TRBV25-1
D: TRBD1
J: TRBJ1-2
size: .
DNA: TGTGCCAGCAGTGAATCGGGCAGGGGGGTCCATGGCTACACCTTC
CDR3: CASSESGRGVHGYTF

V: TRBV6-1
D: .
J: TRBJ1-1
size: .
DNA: TGTGCCAGCAGACGCGTCGCGGGCACTGAAGCTTTCTTT
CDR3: CASRRVAGTEAFF

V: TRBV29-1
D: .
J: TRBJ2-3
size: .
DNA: TGCAGCGTTCGGGTGTGGGATACGCAGTATTTT
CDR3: CSVRVWDTQYF

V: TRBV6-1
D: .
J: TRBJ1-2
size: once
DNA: TGTGCCAGCAGTGAAGACAGGGCGAACTATGGCTACACCTTC
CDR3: CASSEDRANYGYTF

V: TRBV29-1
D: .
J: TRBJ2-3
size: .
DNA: TGCAGCGTTGCGCGGGGACGCACAGATACGCAGTATTTT
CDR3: CSVARGRTDTQYF

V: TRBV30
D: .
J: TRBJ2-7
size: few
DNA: TGTGCCTGGAGTGTACCAGGGGACGAGCAGTACTTC
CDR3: CAWSVPGDEQYF

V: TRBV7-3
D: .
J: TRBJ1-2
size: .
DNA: TGTGCCAGCAGCTTATACTCCGTCAGGGGTCCCTATGGCTACACCTTC
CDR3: CASSLYSVRGPYGYTF

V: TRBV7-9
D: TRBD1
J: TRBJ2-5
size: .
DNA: TGTGCCAGCAGCTTCGGGACAGGGGGAGGAGGGGAGACCCAGTACTTC
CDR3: CASSFGTGGGGETQYF

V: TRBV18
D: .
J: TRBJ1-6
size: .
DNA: TGTGCCAGCTCGTTGGGGGACACTAATTCACCCCTCCACTTT
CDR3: CASSLGDTNSPLHF

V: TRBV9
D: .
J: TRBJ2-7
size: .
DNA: TGTGCCAGCAGCCCAGGGCCCAGCTCCTACGAGCAGTACTTC
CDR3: CASSPGPSSYEQYF

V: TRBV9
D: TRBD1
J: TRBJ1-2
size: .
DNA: TGTGCCAGCAGCTCCGGGACAGGGGCCTATGGCTACACCTTC
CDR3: CASSSGTGAYGYTF

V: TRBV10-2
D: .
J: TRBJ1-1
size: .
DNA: TGCGCCAGCATTGAGGGGTTCGGGACTGAAGCTTTCTTT
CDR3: CASIEGFGTEAFF

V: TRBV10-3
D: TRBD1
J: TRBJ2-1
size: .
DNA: TGTGCCATCAGTCCTCGGGACAGGGGGATCAATGAGCAGTTCTTC
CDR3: CAISPRDRGINEQFF

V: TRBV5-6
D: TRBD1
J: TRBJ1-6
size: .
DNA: TGTGCCAGCAGCTTGGTTCGGACAGGGGATAATTCACCCCTCCACTTT
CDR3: CASSLVRTGDNSPLHF

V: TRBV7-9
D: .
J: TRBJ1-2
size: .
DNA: TGTGCCAGCAGCCCCCAGGGGCGCAACTATGGCTACACCTTC
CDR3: CASSPQGRNYGYTF

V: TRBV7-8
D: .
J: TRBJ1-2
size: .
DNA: TGTGCCAGCAGCTTAATGGGACTCACTAACTATGGCTACACCTTC
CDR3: CASSLMGLTNYGYTF

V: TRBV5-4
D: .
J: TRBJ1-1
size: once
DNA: TGTGCCAGCAGCTCTAACGCCAGGGCGAACACTGAAGCTTTCTTT
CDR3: CASSSNARANTEAFF

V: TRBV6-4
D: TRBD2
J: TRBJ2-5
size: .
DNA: TGTGCCAGCAGCCCTCTGGCGGGGGGGCAAGAGACCCAGTACTTC
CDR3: CASSPLAGGQETQYF

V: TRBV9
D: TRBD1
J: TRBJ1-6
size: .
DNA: TGTGCCAGCAGCGGCGGGACAGGACAAGCCGTCATCCCCCTCCACTTT
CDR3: CASSGGTGQAVIPLHF

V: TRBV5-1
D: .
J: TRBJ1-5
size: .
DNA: TGCGCCAGCAGCTTGGGTGGCAACAATCAGCCCCAGCATTTT
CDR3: CASSLGGNNQPQHF

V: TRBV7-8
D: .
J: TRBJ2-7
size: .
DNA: TGTGCCAGCAGCACAAATAACGCCCTCTACGAGCAGTACTTC
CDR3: CASSTNNALYEQYF

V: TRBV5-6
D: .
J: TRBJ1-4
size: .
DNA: TGTGCCAGCAGCTTGTGGGAGGGGTTTGAAAAACTGTTTTTT
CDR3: CASSLWEGFEKLFF

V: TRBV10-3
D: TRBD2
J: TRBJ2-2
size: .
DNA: TGTGCCATCAGTGATCCGGGACTAGCGGGGGTAACCACCGGGGAGCTGTTTTTT
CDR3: CAISDPGLAGVTTGELFF

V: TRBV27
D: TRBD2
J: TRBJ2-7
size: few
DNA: TGTGCCAGCTGGCGGGGGGCGGGGTACGAGCAGTACTTC
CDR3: CASWRGAGYEQYF

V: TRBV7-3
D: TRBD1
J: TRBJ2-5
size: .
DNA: TGTGCCAGCAGCTTAAGGGGGACAGCACAAGAGACCCAGTACTTC
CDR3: CASSLRGTAQETQYF